This paragraph reports one T cell receptor (beta chain). Generated by immunoSEQ multiplex PCR, the TCRdb table keeps only in-frame clones and is missing some. The table lists tens of thousands of clones, approximately 84% of them singletons. The data stem from a study of blood T cell repertoires in COVID-19. The CDR3 spans 14 residues. V lost 5 bases to trimming and J lost 6 bases; unmatched junction nucleotides: 11. The germline V gene encodes CDR1 GTSNPN and CDR2 SVGIG (reference sequence). J is TRBJ2-7 and V is TRBV30; 9 nucleotides match TRBD2. The sequencing sample was made of peripheral blood. The TCR sequence derives from a man aged 35 to 55 with COVID-19, enrolled during active disease. CDR3 amino acids: CAWDPGLAPVEQYF. The DNA of the CDR3 is TGTGCCTGGGACCCGGGACTAGCCCCGGTCGAGCAGTACTTC.